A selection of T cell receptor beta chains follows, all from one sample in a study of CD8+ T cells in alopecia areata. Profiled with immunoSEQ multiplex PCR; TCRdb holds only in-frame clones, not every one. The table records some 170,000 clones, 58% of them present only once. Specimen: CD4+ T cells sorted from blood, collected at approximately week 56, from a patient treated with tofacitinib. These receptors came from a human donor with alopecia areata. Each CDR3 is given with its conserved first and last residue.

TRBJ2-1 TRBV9 CASSASSMGSYNEQFF
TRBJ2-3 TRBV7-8 CASSLGPGGLTDTQYF
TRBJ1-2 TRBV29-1 CSARQGMGYGYTF
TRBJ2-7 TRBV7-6 CASSLKTGAGYEQYF
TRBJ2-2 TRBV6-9 CASRESSNTGELFF
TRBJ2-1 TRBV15 CATSRGAFIGDNEQFF
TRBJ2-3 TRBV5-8 CASSLNNLDTQYF
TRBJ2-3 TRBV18 CASSPGRPQTDTQYF
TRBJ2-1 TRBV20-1 CSAVPVNEQFF
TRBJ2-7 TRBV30 CAWSDPYEQYF
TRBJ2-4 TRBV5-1 CASSIQGAKNIQYF
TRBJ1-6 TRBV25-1 CASSESRRQNSPLHF
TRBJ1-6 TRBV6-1 CASRHNSPLHF
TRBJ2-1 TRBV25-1 CASSEPGQLPGGQFF
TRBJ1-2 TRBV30 CAWSQPPGSYGYTF
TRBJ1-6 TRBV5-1 CASSVTGTGESPLHF
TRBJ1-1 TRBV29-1 CSASRALRSEAFF
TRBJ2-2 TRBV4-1 CASSQGNLAGHNTGELFF
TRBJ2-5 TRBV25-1 CASRATRGGVGETQYF
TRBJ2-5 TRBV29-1 CSAMVGPETQYF
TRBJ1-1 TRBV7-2 CASSAQGGHTNTEAFF
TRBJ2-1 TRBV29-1 CSVTDRGPYNEQFF
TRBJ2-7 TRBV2 CASSEGYEQYF
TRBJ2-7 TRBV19 CARGRDEQYF
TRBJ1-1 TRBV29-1 CSVEASIGTEAFF
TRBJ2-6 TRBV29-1 CSVVGTGANVLTF
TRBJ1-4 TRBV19 CASSTSLVGRLYEKLFF
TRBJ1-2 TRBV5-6 CASSPDRGQRGYTF
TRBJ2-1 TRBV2 CASSGLAGAEQFF
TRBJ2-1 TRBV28 CASRTGTARAYEQFF
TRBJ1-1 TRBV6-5 CASRQGKEYTEAFF
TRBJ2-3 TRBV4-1 CASSQLSHRPSTDTQYF
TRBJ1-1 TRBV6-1 CASCIRGGEAFF
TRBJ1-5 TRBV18 CASNDNGAGQPQHF
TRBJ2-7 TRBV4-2 CASSQEGSSSYEQYF
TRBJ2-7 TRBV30 CAWSVAYEQYF
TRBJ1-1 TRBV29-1 CSVAGGAGTEAFF
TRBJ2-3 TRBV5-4 CASSLRGATDTQYF
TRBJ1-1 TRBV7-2 CASSSAMGNTEAFF
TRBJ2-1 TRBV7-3 CASSPNTNEQFF
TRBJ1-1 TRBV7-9 CASSRQGNTEAFF
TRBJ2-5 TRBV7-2 CASSLVWIQETQYF
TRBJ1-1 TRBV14 CASSQDPPHTEAFF
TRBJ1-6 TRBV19 CASSIDRDRGSPLHF
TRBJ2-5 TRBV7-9 CASSFKRLAGQETQYF
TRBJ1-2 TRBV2 CASRVTGVEGYTF
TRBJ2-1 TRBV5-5 CASSLEGLAPNEQFF
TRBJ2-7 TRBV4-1 CASSQLGTGSYEQYF
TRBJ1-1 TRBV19 CASSAARSSFF
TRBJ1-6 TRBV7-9 CASSLTGMGSPLHF
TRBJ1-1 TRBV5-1 CASSLLGSRTTLDTEAFF
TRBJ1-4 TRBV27 CASSLRGTTNEKLFF
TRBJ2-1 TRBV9 CASSQGDYYYNEQFF